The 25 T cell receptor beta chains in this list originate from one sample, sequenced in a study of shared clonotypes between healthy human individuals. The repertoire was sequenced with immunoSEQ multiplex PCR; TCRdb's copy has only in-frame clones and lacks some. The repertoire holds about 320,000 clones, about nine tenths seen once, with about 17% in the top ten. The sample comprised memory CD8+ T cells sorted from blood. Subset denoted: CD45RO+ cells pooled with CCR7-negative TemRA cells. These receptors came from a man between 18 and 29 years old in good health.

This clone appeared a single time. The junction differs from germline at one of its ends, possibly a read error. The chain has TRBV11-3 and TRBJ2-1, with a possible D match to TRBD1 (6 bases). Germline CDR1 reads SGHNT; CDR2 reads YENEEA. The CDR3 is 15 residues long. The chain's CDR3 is CASSQGHREGNEQFF. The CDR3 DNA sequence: TGCGCCAGCAGCCAGGGACACCGAGAAGGCAATGAGCAGTTCTTC.

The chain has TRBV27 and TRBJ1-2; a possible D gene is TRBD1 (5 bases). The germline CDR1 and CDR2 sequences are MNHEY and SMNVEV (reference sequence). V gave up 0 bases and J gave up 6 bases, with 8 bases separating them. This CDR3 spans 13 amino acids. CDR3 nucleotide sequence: TGTGCCAGCAGTTTATCAGGGGTAGATGGCTACACCTTC. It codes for CASSLSGVDGYTF.

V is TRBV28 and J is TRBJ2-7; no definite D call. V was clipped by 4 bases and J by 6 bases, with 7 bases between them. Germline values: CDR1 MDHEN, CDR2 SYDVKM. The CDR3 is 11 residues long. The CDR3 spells CASSSPSEQYF. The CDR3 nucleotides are TGTGCCAGCAGTTCACCAAGCGAGCAGTACTTC. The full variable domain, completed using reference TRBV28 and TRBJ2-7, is DVKVTQSSRYLVKRTGEKVFLECVQDMDHENMFWYRQDPGLGLRLIYFSYDVKMKEKGDIPEGYSVSREKKERFSLILESASTNQTSMYLCASSSPSEQYFGPGTRLTVT.

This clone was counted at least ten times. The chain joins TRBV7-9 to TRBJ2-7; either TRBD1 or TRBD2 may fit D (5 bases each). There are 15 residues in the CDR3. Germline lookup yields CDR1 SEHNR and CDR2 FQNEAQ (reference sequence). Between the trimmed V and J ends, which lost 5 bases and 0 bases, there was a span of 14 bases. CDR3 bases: TGTGCCAGCAGCCATCCCCGGGACGGCTCCTACGAGCAGTACTTC. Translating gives CASSHPRDGSYEQYF.

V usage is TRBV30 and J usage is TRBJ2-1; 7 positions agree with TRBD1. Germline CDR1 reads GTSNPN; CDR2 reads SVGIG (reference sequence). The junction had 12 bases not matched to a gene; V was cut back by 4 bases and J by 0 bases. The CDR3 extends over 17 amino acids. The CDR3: CAWTPTGVISSYNEQFF. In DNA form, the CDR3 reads TGTGCCTGGACCCCTACAGGGGTCATTAGCTCCTACAATGAGCAGTTCTTC. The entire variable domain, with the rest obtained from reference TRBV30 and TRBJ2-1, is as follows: SQTIHQWPATLVQPVGSPLSLECTVEGTSNPNLYWYRQAAGRGLQLLFYSVGIGQISSEVPQNLSASRPQDRQFILSSKKLLLSDSGFYLCAWTPTGVISSYNEQFFGPGTRLTVL.

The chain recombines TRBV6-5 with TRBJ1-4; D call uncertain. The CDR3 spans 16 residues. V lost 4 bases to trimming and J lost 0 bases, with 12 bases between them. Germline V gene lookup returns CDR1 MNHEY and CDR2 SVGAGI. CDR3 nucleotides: TGTGCCAGCAGTTCTATCGGCGGCGCAACTAATGAAAAACTGTTTTTT. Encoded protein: CASSSIGGATNEKLFF.

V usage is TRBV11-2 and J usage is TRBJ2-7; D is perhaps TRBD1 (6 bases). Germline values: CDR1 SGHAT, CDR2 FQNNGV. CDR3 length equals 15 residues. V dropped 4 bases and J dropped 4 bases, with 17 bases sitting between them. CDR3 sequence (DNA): TGTGCCAGCAGCTCCCAGGGGTTTTGGGATTACGAGCAGTACTTC. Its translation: CASSSQGFWDYEQYF.

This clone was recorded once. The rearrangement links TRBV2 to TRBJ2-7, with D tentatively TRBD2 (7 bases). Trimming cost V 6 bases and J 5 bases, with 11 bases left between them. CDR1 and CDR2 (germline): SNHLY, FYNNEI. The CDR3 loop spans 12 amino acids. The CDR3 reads CASRRGGHEQYF. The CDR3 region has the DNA TGTGCCAGCAGGAGGGGGGGGCACGAGCAGTACTTC.

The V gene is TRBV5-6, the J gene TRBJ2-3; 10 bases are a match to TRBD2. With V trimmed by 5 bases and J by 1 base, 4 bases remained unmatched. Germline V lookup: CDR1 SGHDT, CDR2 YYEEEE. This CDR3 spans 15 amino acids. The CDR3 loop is CASSFTSGGTDTQYF. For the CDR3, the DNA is TGTGCCAGCAGTTTTACTAGCGGGGGCACAGATACGCAGTATTTT.

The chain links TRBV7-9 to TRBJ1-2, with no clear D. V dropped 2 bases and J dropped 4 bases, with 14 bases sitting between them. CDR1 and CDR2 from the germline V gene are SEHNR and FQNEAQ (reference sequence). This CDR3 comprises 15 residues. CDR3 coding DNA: TGTGCCAGCAGCTTAATTTTATCAGAATTCTATGGCTACACCTTC. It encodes CASSLILSEFYGYTF.

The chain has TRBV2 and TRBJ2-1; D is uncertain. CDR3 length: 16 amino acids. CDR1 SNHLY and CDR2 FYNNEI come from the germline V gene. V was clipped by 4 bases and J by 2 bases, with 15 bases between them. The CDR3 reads CASSANLDYPYNEQFF. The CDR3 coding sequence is TGTGCCAGCAGTGCAAATTTAGATTATCCCTACAATGAGCAGTTCTTC.

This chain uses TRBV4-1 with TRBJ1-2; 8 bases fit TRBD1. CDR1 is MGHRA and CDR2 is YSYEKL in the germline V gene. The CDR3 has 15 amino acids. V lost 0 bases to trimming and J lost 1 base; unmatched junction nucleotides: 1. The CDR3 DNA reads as TGCGCCAGCAGCCAAGAGGGACAGGTTAACTATGGCTACACCTTC. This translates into CASSQEGQVNYGYTF.

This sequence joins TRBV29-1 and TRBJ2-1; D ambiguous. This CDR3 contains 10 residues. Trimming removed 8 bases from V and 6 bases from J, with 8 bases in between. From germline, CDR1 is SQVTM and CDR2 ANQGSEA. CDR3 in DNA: TGCAGCTGTTGGGGCAATGAGCAGTTCTTC. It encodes CSCWGNEQFF.

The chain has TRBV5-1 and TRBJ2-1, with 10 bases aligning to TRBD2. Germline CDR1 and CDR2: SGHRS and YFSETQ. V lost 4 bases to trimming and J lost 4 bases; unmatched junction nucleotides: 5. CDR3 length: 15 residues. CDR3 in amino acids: CASSLEAGGYNEQFF. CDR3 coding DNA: TGCGCCAGCAGCCTGGAAGCGGGAGGGTACAATGAGCAGTTCTTC.

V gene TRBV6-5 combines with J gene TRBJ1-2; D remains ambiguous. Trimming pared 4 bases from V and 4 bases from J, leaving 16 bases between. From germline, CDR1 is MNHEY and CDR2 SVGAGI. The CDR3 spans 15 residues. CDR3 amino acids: CASSLTIYSPYGYTF. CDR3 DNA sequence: TGTGCCAGCAGTTTAACCATCTACTCCCCCTATGGCTACACCTTC.

In DNA, the CDR3 is TGCGCCAGCAGCCAAGATGAAAATGAGCAGTTCTTC. Its protein product is CASSQDENEQFF. The chain joins TRBV4-1 to TRBJ2-1; D unclear. This CDR3 has 12 amino acids. V dropped 0 bases and J dropped 7 bases, with 4 bases sitting between them. Germline V lookup: CDR1 MGHRA, CDR2 YSYEKL.

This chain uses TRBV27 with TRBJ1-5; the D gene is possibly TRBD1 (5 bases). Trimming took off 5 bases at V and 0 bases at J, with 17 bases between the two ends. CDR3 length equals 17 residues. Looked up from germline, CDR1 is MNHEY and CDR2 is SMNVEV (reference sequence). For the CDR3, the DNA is TGTGCCAGCAGTATGATACCAGGGTCGTATAGCAATCAGCCCCAGCATTTT. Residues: CASSMIPGSYSNQPQHF.

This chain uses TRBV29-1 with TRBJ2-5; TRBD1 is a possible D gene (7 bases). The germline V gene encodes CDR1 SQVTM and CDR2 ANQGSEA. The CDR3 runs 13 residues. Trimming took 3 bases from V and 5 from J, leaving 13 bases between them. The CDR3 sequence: CSVEEGATETQYF. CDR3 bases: TGCAGCGTTGAGGAGGGGGCGACGGAGACCCAGTACTTC.

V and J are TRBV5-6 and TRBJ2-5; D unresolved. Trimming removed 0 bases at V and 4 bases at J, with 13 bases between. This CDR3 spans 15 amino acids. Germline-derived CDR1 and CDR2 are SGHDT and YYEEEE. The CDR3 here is CASSLEQELRETQYF. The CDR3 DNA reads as TGTGCCAGCAGCTTGGAGCAGGAGTTGAGAGAGACCCAGTACTTC. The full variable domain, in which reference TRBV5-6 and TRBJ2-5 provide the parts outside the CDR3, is DAGVTQSPTHLIKTRGQQVTLRCSPKSGHDTVSWYQQALGQGPQFIFQYYEEEERQRGNFPDRFSGHQFPNYSSELNVNALLLGDSALYLCASSLEQELRETQYFGPGTRLLVL.

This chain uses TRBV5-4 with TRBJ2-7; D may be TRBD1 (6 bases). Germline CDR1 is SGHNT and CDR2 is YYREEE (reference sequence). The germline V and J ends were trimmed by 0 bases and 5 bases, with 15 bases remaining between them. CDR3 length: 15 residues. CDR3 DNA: TGTGCCAGCAGCTTGGGAGACAGGTGGAGGAACGAGCAGTACTTC. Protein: CASSLGDRWRNEQYF.

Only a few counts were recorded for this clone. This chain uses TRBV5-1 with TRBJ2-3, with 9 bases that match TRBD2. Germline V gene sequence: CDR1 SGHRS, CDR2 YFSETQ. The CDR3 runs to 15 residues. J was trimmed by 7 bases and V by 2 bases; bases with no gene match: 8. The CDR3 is CASSLAGGRGNTQYF. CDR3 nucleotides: TGCGCCAGCAGCTTAGCGGGAGGAAGGGGCAATACGCAGTATTTT.

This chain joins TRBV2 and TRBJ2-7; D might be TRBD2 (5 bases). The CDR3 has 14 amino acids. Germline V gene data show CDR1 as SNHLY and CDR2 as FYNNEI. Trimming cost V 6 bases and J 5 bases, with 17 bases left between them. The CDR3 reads CASSVPTSRHEQYF. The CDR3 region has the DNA TGTGCCAGCAGCGTTCCCACTAGTCGCCACGAGCAGTACTTC. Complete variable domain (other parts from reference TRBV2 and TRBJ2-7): EPEVTQTPSHQVTQMGQEVILRCVPISNHLYFYWYRQILGQKVEFLVSFYNNEISEKSEIFDDQFSVERPDGSNFTLKIRSTKLEDSAMYFCASSVPTSRHEQYFGPGTRLTVT.

CDR3 in amino acids: CASSLTVSGNTIYF. As DNA, the CDR3 is TGTGCCAGCAGTTTAACAGTCTCTGGAAACACCATATATTTT. V is TRBV28 and J is TRBJ1-3; D is unresolved. V dropped 2 bases and J dropped 0 bases, with 5 bases sitting between them. Per germline, CDR1 MDHEN and CDR2 SYDVKM. This CDR3 has 14 residues.

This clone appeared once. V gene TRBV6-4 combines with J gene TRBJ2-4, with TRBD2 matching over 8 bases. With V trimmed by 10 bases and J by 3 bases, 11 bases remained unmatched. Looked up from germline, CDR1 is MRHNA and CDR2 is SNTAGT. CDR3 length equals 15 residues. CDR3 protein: CATRSGSRDKNIQYF. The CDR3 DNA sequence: TGTGCCACAAGAAGCGGGAGCAGGGACAAAAACATTCAGTACTTC.

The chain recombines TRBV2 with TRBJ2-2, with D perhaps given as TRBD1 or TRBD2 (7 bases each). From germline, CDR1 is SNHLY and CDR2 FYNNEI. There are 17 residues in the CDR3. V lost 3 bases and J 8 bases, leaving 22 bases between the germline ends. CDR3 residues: CASSDPPMGRGLGELFF. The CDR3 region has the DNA TGTGCCAGCAGTGATCCCCCGATGGGGAGGGGGCTAGGGGAGCTGTTTTTT. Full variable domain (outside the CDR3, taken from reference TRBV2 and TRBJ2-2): EPEVTQTPSHQVTQMGQEVILRCVPISNHLYFYWYRQILGQKVEFLVSFYNNEISEKSEIFDDQFSVERPDGSNFTLKIRSTKLEDSAMYFCASSDPPMGRGLGELFFGEGSRLTVL.